The 9 T cell receptor beta chains in this list originate from one sample, sequenced in a study of blood T cell repertoires in COVID-19. Data came from immunoSEQ multiplex PCR; TCRdb stores just in-frame clones and leaves some out. The table lists more than 400,000 clones, less than 95% of them singletons. The source material was PBMCs or T cells enriched from blood (not recorded which). All receptors derive from a man younger than 30 who had recovered from COVID-19.

The V gene is TRBV3-1 (or the pseudogene TRBV3-2), the J gene TRBJ2-7; perhaps TRBD1 as D (9 bases). CDR1 LGHDT and CDR2 YNNKEL come from the germline V gene (reference sequence). The length of the CDR3 is 14 residues. V lost 4 bases to trimming and J lost 8 bases, with 18 bases between them. CDR3 residues: CASSPGGTGTKQYF. The CDR3 nucleotides are TGTGCCAGCAGCCCGGGGGGGACAGGGACAAAGCAGTACTTC.

The V call is TRBV30, the J call TRBJ1-5; tentative D call: TRBD1 (5 bases). Trimming took off 1 base at V and 4 bases at J, with 8 bases between the two ends. The CDR3 totals 13 residues. The germline CDR1 and CDR2 sequences are GTSNPN and SVGIG (reference sequence). CDR3 in DNA: TGTGCCTGGAGTGGACAGATAAATCAGCCCCAGCATTTT. Protein product: CAWSGQINQPQHF.

The chain recombines TRBV4-1 with TRBJ2-2; 15 bases align to TRBD2. V was clipped by 1 base and J by 0 bases; unmatched bases: 0. This CDR3 is 18 amino acids long. Germline V gives CDR1 MGHRA, CDR2 YSYEKL. CDR3 sequence (DNA): TGCGCCAGCAGCCAAGGGACTAGCGGGGGGGCGAACACCGGGGAGCTGTTTTTT. This translates into CASSQGTSGGANTGELFF.

This chain uses TRBV7-2 with TRBJ2-7, with 12 bases fitting TRBD2. The V gene's germline CDR1 is SGHTA and CDR2 FQGNSA. J was trimmed by 0 bases and V by 3 bases; bases with no gene match: 0. CDR3 length: 15 amino acids. The CDR3 protein is CASSLTSGGSYEQYF. Written as DNA, the CDR3 is TGTGCCAGCAGCTTGACTAGCGGGGGCTCCTACGAGCAGTACTTC. Full variable domain (rest looked up from reference TRBV7-2 and TRBJ2-7): GAGVSQSPSNKVTEKGKDVELRCDPISGHTALYWYRQSLGQGLEFLIYFQGNSAPDKSGLPSDRFSAERTGGSVSTLTIQRTQQEDSAVYLCASSLTSGGSYEQYFGPGTRLTVT.

This chain joins TRBV28 and TRBJ1-6; TRBD1 agrees at 10 bases. Germline CDR1 and CDR2: MDHEN and SYDVKM. The CDR3 contains 15 residues. V lost 5 bases, J lost 16 bases, and 14 bases stayed unmatched. The chain's CDR3 is CASSGGSGTGASLHF. The CDR3 nucleotides are TGTGCCAGCAGTGGGGGGAGCGGGACAGGGGCGTCTCTCCACTTT.

The chain carries TRBV27 and TRBJ1-2; TRBD1 agrees at 10 bases. Germline V lookup: CDR1 MNHEY, CDR2 SMNVEV (reference sequence). With 4 bases clipped from V and 8 bases from J, the junction kept 1 base outside the gene matches. The CDR3 has 12 amino acids. CDR3 coding DNA: TGTGCCAGCAGTTGGACAGGGGGAGGCTACACCTTC. Its translation: CASSWTGGGYTF.

The gene calls are TRBV12-5 and TRBJ1-2; D is possibly TRBD1 (5 bases). V lost 5 bases and J 4 bases, leaving 14 bases between the germline ends. This CDR3 is 14 amino acids long. CDR1 is LGHNT and CDR2 is FRNRAP in the germline V gene. The CDR3 DNA reads as TGTGCTAGTGGTCCTGGGGGGTCCCTCTATGGCTACACCTTC. This sequence encodes CASGPGGSLYGYTF.

V is TRBV6-5 and J is TRBJ1-6, with TRBD1 identical over 9 bases. The germline V gene encodes CDR1 MNHEY and CDR2 SVGAGI. The CDR3 has 13 residues. After removal of 8 bases from V and 16 bases from J, the junction contained 12 bases not matched to a gene. In DNA form, the CDR3 reads TGTGCCAGCCGGGGACAGGGAGATACCTCTCTCCACTTT. Translating gives CASRGQGDTSLHF.

There are many counts of this clone. The V gene is TRBV7-8, the J gene TRBJ1-1, with 9 positions matching TRBD1. Trimming took 5 bases from V and 4 from J; bases not matched to a gene: 8. The CDR3 is made up of 15 amino acids. Germline V gene lookup returns CDR1 SGHVS and CDR2 FQNEAQ. In nucleotides, the CDR3 is TGTGCCAGCAGCGCAGTGGACAGGGGTAGCACTGAAGCTTTCTTT. This codes for CASSAVDRGSTEAFF.